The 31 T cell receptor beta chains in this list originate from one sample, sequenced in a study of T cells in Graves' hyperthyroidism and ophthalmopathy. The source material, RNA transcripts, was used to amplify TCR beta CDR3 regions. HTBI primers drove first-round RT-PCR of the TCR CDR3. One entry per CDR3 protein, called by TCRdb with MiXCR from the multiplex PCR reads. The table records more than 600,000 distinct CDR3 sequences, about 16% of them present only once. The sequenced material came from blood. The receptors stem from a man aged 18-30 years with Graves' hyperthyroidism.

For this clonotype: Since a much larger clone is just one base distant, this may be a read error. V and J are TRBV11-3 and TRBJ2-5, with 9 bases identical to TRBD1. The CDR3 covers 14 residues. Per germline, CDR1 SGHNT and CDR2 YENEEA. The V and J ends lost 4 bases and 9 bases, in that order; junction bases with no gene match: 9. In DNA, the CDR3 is TGTGCCAGCAGCTCACGGACAGGGGCCTTGGCCCAGTACTTC. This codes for CASSSRTGALAQYF.

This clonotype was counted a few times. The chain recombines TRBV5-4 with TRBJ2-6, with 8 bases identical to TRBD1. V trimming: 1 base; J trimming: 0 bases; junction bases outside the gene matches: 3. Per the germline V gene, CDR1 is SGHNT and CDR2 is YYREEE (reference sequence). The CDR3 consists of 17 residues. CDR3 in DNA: TGTGCCAGCAGCTTGCAGGGGGCGACCTCTGGGGCCAACGTCCTGACTTTC. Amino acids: CASSLQGATSGANVLTF.

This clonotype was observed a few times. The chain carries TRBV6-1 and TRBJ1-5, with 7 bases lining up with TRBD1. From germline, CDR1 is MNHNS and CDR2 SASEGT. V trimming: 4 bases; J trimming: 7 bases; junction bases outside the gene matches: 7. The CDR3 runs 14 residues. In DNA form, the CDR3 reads TGTGCCAGCAGTGGACAGGGAGGAGGACAGCCCCAGCATTTT. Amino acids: CASSGQGGGQPQHF.

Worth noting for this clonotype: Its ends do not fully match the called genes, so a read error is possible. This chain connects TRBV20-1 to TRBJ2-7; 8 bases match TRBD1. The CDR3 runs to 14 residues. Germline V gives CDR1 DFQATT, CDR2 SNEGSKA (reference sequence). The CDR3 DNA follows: TGCAATGCTAGAGTTCCGGGACAGGTGTACGAGCAGTACTTC. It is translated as CNARVPGQVYEQYF.

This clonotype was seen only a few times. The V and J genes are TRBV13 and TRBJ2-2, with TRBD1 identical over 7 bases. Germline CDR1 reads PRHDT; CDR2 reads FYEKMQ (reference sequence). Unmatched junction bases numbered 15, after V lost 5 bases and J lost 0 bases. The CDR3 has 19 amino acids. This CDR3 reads CASSPTGADGVPNTGELFF. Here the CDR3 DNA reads TGTGCCAGCAGCCCAACAGGGGCCGATGGGGTTCCGAACACCGGGGAGCTGTTTTTT.

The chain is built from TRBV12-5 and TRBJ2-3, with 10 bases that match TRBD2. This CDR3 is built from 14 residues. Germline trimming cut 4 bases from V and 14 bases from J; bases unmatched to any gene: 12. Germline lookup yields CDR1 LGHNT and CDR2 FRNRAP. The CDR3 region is CASGSVPSGGLRYF. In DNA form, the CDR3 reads TGTGCTAGTGGTTCGGTGCCTAGCGGGGGCTTGAGGTATTTT.

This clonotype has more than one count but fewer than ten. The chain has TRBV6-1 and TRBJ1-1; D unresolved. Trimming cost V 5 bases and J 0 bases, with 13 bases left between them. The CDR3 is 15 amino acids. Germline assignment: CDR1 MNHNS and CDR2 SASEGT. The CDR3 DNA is TGTGCCAGCAGTCGCTACAGCTACCTGAACACTGAAGCTTTCTTT. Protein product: CASSRYSYLNTEAFF.

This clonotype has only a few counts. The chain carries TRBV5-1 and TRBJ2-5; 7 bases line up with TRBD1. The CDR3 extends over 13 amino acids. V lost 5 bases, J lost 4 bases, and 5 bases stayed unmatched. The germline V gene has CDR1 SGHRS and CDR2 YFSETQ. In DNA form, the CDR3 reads TGCGCCAGCAGGAGAGAGGGGGCAGAGACCCAGTACTTC. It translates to CASRREGAETQYF.

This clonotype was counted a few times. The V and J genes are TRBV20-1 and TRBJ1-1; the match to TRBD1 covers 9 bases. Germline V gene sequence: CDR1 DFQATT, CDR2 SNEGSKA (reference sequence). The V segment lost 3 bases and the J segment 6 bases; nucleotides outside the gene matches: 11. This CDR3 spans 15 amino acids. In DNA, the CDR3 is TGCAGTGCTAGGGACAGGGGTGAACAGGGGGCTGAAGCTTTCTTT. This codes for CSARDRGEQGAEAFF.

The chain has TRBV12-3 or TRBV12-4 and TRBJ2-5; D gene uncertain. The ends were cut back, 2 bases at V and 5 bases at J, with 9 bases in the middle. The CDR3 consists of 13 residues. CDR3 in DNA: TGTGCCAGCAGTTTAATAATGGAGGAGACCCAGTACTTC. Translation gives CASSLIMEETQYF.

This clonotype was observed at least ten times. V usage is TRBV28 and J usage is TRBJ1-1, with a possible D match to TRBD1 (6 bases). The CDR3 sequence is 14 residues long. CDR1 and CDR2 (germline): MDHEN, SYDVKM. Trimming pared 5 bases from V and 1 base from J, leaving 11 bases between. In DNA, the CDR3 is TGTGCCAGCAGTACCGCGGGGGCGAACACTGAAGCTTTCTTT. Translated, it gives CASSTAGANTEAFF.

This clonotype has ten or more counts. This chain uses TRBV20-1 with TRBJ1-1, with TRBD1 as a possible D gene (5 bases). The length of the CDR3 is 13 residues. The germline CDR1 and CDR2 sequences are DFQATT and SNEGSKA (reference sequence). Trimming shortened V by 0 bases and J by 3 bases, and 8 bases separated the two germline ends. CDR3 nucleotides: TGCAGTGCTAGAGATCCGGGGCACACTGAAGCTTTCTTT. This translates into CSARDPGHTEAFF.

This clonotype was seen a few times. The CDR3 DNA sequence: TGTGCCAGCAGTGGACCACAGAGTAGGGAGACCCAGTACTTC. It codes for CASSGPQSRETQYF. The gene calls are TRBV2 and TRBJ2-5; D uncertain. Germline V CDR1 and CDR2: SNHLY, FYNNEI. Trimming took 4 bases from V and 5 from J, leaving 14 bases between them. The CDR3 spans 14 residues.

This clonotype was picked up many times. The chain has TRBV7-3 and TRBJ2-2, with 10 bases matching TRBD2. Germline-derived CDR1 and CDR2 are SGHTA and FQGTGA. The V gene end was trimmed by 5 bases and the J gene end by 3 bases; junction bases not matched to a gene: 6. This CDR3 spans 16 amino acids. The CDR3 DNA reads TGTGCCAGCAGCCCAGCGGGAGGGATGGACACCGGGGAGCTGTTTTTT. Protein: CASSPAGGMDTGELFF. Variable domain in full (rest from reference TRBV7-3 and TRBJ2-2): GAGVSQTPSNKVTEKGKYVELRCDPISGHTALYWYRQSLGQGPEFLIYFQGTGAADDSGLPNDRFFAVRPEGSVSTLKIQRTERGDSAVYLCASSPAGGMDTGELFFGEGSRLTVL.

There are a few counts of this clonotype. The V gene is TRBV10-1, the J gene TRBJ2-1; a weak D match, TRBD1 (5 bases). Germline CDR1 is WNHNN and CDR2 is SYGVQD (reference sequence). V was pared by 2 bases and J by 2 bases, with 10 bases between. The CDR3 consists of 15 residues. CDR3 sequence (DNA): TGCGCCAGCAGTGAGCTCCAGGGCCCCTACAATGAGCAGTTCTTC. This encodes CASSELQGPYNEQFF.

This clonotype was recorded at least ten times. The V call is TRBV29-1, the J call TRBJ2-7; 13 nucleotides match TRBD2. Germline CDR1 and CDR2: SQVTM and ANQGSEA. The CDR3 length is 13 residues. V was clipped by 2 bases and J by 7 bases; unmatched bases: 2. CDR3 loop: CSVETSGRGEQYF. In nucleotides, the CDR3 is TGCAGCGTTGAAACTAGCGGGAGGGGTGAGCAGTACTTC.

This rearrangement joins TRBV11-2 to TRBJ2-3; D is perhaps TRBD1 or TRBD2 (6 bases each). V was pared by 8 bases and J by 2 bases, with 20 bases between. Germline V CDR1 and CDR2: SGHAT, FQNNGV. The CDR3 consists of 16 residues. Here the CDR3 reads CASALRGLDYTDTQYF. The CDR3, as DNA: TGTGCCAGCGCCCTCAGGGGACTTGACTACACAGATACGCAGTATTTT.

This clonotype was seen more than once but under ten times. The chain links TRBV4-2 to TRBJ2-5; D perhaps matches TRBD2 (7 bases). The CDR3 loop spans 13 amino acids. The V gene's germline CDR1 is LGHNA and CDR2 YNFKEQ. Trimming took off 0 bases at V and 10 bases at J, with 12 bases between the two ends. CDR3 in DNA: TGTGCCAGCAGCCAAGATCGAGGGGGGGACCAGTACTTC. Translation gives CASSQDRGGDQYF.

CDR3 bases: TGTGCCAGCAGCTCCCGCCGTCGGACAGACCAAGAGACCCAGTACTTC. It encodes CASSSRRRTDQETQYF. The chain links TRBV7-9 to TRBJ2-5, with a tentative D call TRBD1 (6 bases). There are 16 residues in the CDR3. Germline lookup yields CDR1 SEHNR and CDR2 FQNEAQ (reference sequence). V lost 4 bases and J 0 bases, leaving 15 bases between the germline ends.

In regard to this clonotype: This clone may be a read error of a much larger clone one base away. In DNA form, the CDR3 reads TGTGCCAGCAGACCCCCCTGGTCCAGGGGTGTTTACAGTGAGCAGTTCTTC. It specifies CASRPPWSRGVYSEQFF. V usage is TRBV6-1 and J usage is TRBJ2-1; perhaps TRBD1 as D (6 bases). The CDR3 covers 17 residues. In germline, CDR1 is MNHNS, CDR2 SASEGT.

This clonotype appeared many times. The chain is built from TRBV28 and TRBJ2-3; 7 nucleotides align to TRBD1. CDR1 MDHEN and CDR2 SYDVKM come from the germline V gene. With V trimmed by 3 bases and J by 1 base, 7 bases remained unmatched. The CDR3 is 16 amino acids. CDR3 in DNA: TGTGCCAGCAGTTTCAGGGGGAGATTACGCACAGATACGCAGTATTTT. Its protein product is CASSFRGRLRTDTQYF. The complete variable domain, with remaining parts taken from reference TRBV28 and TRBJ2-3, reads DVKVTQSSRYLVKRTGEKVFLECVQDMDHENMFWYRQDPGLGLRLIYFSYDVKMKEKGDIPEGYSVSREKKERFSLILESASTNQTSMYLCASSFRGRLRTDTQYFGPGTRLTVL.

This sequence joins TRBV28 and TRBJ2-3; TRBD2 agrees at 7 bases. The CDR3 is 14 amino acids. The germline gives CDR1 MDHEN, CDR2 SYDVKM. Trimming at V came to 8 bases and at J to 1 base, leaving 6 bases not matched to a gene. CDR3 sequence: CASFSREGTDTQYF. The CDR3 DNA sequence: TGTGCCAGCTTCTCCCGGGAGGGCACAGATACGCAGTATTTT. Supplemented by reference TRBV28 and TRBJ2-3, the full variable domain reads DVKVTQSSRYLVKRTGEKVFLECVQDMDHENMFWYRQDPGLGLRLIYFSYDVKMKEKGDIPEGYSVSREKKERFSLILESASTNQTSMYLCASFSREGTDTQYFGPGTRLTVL.

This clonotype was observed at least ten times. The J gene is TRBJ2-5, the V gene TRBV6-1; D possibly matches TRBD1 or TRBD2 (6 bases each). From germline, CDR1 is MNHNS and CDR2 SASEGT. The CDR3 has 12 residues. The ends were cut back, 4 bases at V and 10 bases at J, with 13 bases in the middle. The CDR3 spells CASSVSGASQYF. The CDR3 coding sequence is TGTGCCAGCAGTGTATCGGGGGCAAGCCAGTACTTC.

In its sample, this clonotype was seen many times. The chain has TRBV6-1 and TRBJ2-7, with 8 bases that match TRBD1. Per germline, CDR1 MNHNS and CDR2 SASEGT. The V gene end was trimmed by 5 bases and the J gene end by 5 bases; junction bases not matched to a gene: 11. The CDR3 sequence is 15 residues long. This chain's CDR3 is CASSSIGQGSDEQYF. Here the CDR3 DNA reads TGTGCCAGCAGTTCCATAGGACAGGGTTCGGACGAGCAGTACTTC.

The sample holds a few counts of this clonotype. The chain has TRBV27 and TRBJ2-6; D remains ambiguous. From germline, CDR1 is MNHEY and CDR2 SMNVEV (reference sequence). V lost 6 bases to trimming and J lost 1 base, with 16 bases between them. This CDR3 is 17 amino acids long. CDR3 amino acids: CASSPSGRLSGANVLTF. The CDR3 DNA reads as TGTGCCAGCAGCCCCTCCGGAAGGCTATCTGGGGCCAACGTCCTGACTTTC.

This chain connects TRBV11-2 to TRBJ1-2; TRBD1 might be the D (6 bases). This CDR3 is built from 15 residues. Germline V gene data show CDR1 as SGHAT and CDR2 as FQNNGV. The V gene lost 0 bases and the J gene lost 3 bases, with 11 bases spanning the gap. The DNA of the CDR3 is TGTGCCAGCAGCTTAGATACAGGGATTTACTATGGCTACACCTTC. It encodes CASSLDTGIYYGYTF. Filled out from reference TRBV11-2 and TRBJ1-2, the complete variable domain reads EAGVAQSPRYKIIEKRQSVAFWCNPISGHATLYWYQQILGQGPKLLIQFQNNGVVDDSQLPKDRFSAERLKGVDSTLKIQPAKLEDSAVYLCASSLDTGIYYGYTFGSGTRLTVV.

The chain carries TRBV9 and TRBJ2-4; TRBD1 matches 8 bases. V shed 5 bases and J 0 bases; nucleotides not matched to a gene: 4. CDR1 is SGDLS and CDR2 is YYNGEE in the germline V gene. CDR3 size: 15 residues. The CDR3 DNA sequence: TGTGCCAGCAGTCGACAGGGGCTAGCCAAAAACATTCAGTACTTC. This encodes CASSRQGLAKNIQYF.

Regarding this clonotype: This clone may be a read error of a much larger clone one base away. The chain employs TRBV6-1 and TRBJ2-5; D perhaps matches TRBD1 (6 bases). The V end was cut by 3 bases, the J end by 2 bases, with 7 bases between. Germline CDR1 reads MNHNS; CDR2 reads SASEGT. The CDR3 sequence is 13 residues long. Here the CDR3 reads CASSDQGQETQYF. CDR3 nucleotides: TGTGCCAGCAGTGATCAGGGGCAAGAGACCCAGTACTTC.

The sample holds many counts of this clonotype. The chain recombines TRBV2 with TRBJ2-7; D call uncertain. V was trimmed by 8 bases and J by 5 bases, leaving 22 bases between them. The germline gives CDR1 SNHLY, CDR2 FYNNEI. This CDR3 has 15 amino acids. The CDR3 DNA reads TGTGCCAGCCCCCCTGATATAGAGTCCGGCCACGAGCAGTACTTC. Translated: CASPPDIESGHEQYF.

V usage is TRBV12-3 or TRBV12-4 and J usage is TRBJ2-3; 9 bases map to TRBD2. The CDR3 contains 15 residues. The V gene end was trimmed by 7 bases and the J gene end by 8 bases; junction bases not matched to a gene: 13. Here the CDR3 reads CASNRGLAARGTQYF. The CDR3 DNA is TGTGCCAGCAACCGGGGACTAGCCGCCCGGGGTACGCAGTATTTT.

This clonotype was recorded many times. In DNA, the CDR3 is TGTGCCAGCAGAGGGTCTCAAAATCAGCCCCAGCATTTT. It is translated as CASRGSQNQPQHF. This rearrangement joins TRBV2 to TRBJ1-5; no clear D gene. The CDR3 totals 13 residues. Per germline, CDR1 SNHLY and CDR2 FYNNEI. V shed 6 bases and J shed 4 bases, with 10 bases lying between them.